This T cell receptor (beta chain) originates from a study of cytomegalovirus exposure and HLA in healthy donors. Study results and limitations: An ancestry cluster, one associated with Asian ancestry, reportedly showed fewer N-insertions than the approximately 720-donor mean in a later analysis.

13 Jbeta primers and 60 Vbeta primers were used for the PCR. Clones were sequenced by immunoSEQ multiplex PCR, and TCRdb holds only the in-frame ones, with some missing. Among 200,000 to 250,000 clones listed, 70% to 90% were seen once. Regarding this clone: The antigen remains unidentified.

The sequence came from a human donor in good health. Sequences were obtained from PBMCs.

CDR3 sequence (DNA): TGTGCCAGCACCTCACGGGGACAGGGTTTTCTAAACACTGAAGCTTTCTTT. Translation gives CASTSRGQGFLNTEAFF. The chain carries TRBV2 and TRBJ1-1, with 9 nucleotides matching TRBD1. V lost 7 bases, J lost 2 bases, and 14 bases stayed unmatched. Germline V gene lookup returns CDR1 SNHLY and CDR2 FYNNEI. The CDR3 extends over 17 amino acids.